The 6 T cell receptor beta chains in this list originate from one sample, sequenced in a study of CD8 T cells in ankylosing spondylitis. TCRdb re-analysed the 5' RACE reads in MiXCR, keeping a single row per CDR3 protein. The sample lists a few hundred thousand distinct CDR3 sequences, around 20% occurring once. The sequencing sample was made of blood, either unsorted or a sorted T cell fraction (not recorded which). The source of these receptors is a female donor with ankylosing spondylitis or in good health (not recorded which).

This clonotype was observed at least ten times. The chain has TRBV29-1 and TRBJ2-7, with D perhaps TRBD2 (6 bases). Germline V gene sequence: CDR1 SQVTM, CDR2 ANQGSEA. Deletions cut 2 bases from V and 12 bases from J, with 14 bases between. The CDR3 is 11 amino acids. CDR3 sequence: CSVEKEGWGYF. In DNA, the CDR3 is TGCAGCGTTGAAAAGGAGGGCTGGGGGTACTTC.

This clonotype was observed at least ten times. A read error may account for a junction end that differs from germline. CDR3 DNA sequence: TGCAGCTTTGAGTGGACACCGAATGGAGAGACCCAGTACTTC. It is translated as CSFEWTPNGETQYF. This sequence joins TRBV29-1 and TRBJ2-5, with D perhaps TRBD1 (5 bases). The CDR3 consists of 14 residues. Germline V gene lookup returns CDR1 SQVTM and CDR2 ANQGSEA.

J is TRBJ2-4 and V is TRBV4-3; 7 positions match TRBD2. The germline V gene encodes CDR1 LGHNA and CDR2 YSLEER. The CDR3 covers 18 residues. V lost 2 bases to trimming and J lost 0 bases; unmatched junction nucleotides: 10. As DNA, the CDR3 is TGCGCCAGCAGCCAAACCCAGAAGGGACTAATAGCCAAAAACATTCAGTACTTC. Amino acid sequence: CASSQTQKGLIAKNIQYF.

This clonotype has at least ten counts. V and J are TRBV7-2 and TRBJ2-7; D perhaps matches TRBD1 (6 bases). Trimming stripped 1 base from V and 3 bases from J, with 13 bases between. The CDR3 sequence is 15 residues long. Germline V lookup: CDR1 SGHTA, CDR2 FQGNSA. The CDR3 spells CASSLGGQNRYEQYF. CDR3 in DNA: TGTGCCAGCAGCTTAGGTGGACAGAATCGCTACGAGCAGTACTTC.

The V gene is TRBV6-5, the J gene TRBJ2-7, with D possibly matching TRBD1 (5 bases). The CDR3 length is 14 residues. Germline CDR1 is MNHEY and CDR2 is SVGAGI. Between the trimmed V and J ends, which lost 5 bases and 8 bases, there was a span of 19 bases. The CDR3 DNA is TGTGCCAGCAGTGAAGACAGTGCCCCTACGCAGCAGTACTTC. It is translated as CASSEDSAPTQQYF.

The sample holds a few counts of this clonotype. This rearrangement joins TRBV6-2 or TRBV6-3 to TRBJ2-7; tentatively, D is TRBD1 (6 bases). This CDR3 has 13 amino acids. Per germline, CDR1 MNHEY and CDR2 SVGEGT. The ends were cut back, 7 bases at V and 2 bases at J, with 12 bases in the middle. The CDR3 DNA reads TGTGCCAGCAAGGGGGACGCAGCCTACGAGCAGTACTTC. The encoded protein is CASKGDAAYEQYF.